This T cell receptor (beta chain) was profiled in a study of T cell repertoires in cytomegalovirus infection. Overall study context: Recently identified HLA-C-restricted and well-studied HLA-B-restricted CMV epitopes were used.

This clonotype was found a few times. Its target is unknown. General study results and limits: The study identified carriers of CMV plus the relevant HLA from cumulative public TCR beta family frequency. The ex vivo response was dominated by HLA-C-restricted CMV-specific TCR beta clonotypes.

With 5 bases clipped from V and 5 bases from J, the junction kept 13 bases outside the gene matches. This CDR3 is 19 amino acids long. CDR1 is SGHVS, CDR2 FNYEAQ, per germline. A single record per CDR3 protein comes from TCRdb applying MiXCR to the reads. The table has about 220,000 distinct CDR3 sequences, roughly two fifths seen once; the top ten hold about 60%. The starting material was CD8+ T cells from cultured PBMCs, obtained from culture after CMV antigen stimulation. The clonotype originates from a human donor in good health (CMV status not recorded). Some clones in this sample may be carry-over from other donors' samples. V gene TRBV7-6 combines with J gene TRBJ2-3; 16 bases fit TRBD2. The DNA of the CDR3 is TGTGCCAGCAGCAACCCATCCGGGACTAGCGGGGGGGCCCGAGATACGCAGTATTTT. This gives the protein CASSNPSGTSGGARDTQYF.